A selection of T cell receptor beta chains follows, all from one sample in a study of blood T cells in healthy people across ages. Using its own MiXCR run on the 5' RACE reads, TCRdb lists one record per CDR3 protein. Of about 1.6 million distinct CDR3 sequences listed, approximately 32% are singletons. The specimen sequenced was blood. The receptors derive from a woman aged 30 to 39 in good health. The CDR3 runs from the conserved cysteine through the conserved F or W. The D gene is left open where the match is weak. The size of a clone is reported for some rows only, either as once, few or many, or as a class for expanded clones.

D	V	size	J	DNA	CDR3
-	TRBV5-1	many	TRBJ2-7	TGCGCCAGCAGGGGAACAGCCCGTCACACTGATACCTACGAGCAGTACTTC	CASRGTARHTDTYEQYF
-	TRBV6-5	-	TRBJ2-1	TGTGCCAGCAGTTACCTCCGGACGGGCTCCTACAATGAGCAGTTCTTC	CASSYLRTGSYNEQFF
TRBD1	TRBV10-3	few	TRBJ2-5	TGTGCCATCTCTGACAGGGCCCAAGAGACCCAGTACTTC	CAISDRAQETQYF
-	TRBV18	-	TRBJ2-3	TGTGCCAGCTCACCGCGGCGGACTAGCACAGATACGCAGTATTTT	CASSPRRTSTDTQYF
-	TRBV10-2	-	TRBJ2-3	TGCGCCAGCAGTGATCTGGGGGGAAACACAGATACGCAGTATTTT	CASSDLGGNTDTQYF
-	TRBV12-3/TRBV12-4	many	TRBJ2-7	TGTGCCAGCAGTTTCAGGGCCAATACTCCACTCGAGCAGTACTTC	CASSFRANTPLEQYF
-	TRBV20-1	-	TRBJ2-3	TGCAGTGCTAGAGTGGTCGGGGTAGGGGACACAGATACGCAGTATTTT	CSARVVGVGDTDTQYF
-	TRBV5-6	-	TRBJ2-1	TGTGCCGGCAGTTCGGAGCGGTCAGGCCCCTACAATGAGCAGTTCTTC	CAGSSERSGPYNEQFF
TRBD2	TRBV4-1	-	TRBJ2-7	TGCGCCAGCAGCCCAGGACTAGCGGGAGAGCCGGATACCCAGTACTTC	CASSPGLAGEPDTQYF
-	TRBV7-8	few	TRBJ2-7	TGTGCCAGCAGCGACCGGGATTCAACCTACGAGCAGTACTTC	CASSDRDSTYEQYF